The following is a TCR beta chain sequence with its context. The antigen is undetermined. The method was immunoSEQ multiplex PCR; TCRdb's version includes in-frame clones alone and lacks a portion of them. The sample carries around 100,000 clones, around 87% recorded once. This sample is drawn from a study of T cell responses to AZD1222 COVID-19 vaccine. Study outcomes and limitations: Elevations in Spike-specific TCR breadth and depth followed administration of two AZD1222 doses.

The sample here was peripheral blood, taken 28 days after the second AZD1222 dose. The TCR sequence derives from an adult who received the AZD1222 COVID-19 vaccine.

CDR3 in DNA: TGTGCCTGGAGGGGACGGGATCGAACTGAAGCTTTCTTT. As protein: CAWRGRDRTEAFF. This rearrangement joins TRBV30 to TRBJ1-1; D is possibly TRBD1 (5 bases). The CDR3 is 13 amino acids. Trimming took 3 bases from V and 5 from J, leaving 13 bases between them. CDR1 and CDR2 (germline): GTSNPN, SVGIG (reference sequence).